This is a list of T cell receptor beta chains from one sample in a study of blood T cell repertoires in COVID-19. This table comes from immunoSEQ multiplex PCR, and its TCRdb copy is limited to in-frame clones, with some not included. The sample carries approximately 240,000 clones, around 82% recorded once. Sequenced: peripheral blood. The receptors come from a woman of 80 years or more with active or convalescent COVID-19. Each CDR3 is given with its conserved first and last residue. The D gene is left open where the match is weak. Part of the rows lack a size; the others show once, few, many or a class for expanded clones.

V	J	D	size	DNA	CDR3
TRBV18	TRBJ1-5	-	-	TGTGCCAGCTCACAAGAGCAGGTCCAGCCCCAGCATTTT	CASSQEQVQPQHF
TRBV7-8	TRBJ1-1	-	-	TGTGCCAGCAGCTCCTTGGCGGTGAACACTGAAGCTTTCTTT	CASSSLAVNTEAFF
TRBV5-1	TRBJ2-3	TRBD2	-	TGCGCCAGCAGCCCACAGACTAGCGGGGATACGCAGTATTTT	CASSPQTSGDTQYF
TRBV5-5	TRBJ1-6	-	-	TGTGCCAGCAGCTTGGGTGGGAGCTCCTATAATTCACCCCTCCACTTT	CASSLGGSSYNSPLHF
TRBV18	TRBJ1-5	-	-	TGTGCCAGCTCACCGGATCAGGGGTGGGATCAGCCCCAGCATTTT	CASSPDQGWDQPQHF
TRBV10-2	TRBJ1-1	-	-	TGCGCCAGCAGGGCCGGGACAACGAACACTGAAGCTTTCTTT	CASRAGTTNTEAFF
TRBV5-5	TRBJ1-5	TRBD1	once	TGTGCCAGCAGCTTCGGACAGGGGAGTCAGCCCCAGCATTTT	CASSFGQGSQPQHF
TRBV18	TRBJ2-3	TRBD2	-	TGTGCCAGCTCACCGCGTGGACTAGCGGGCACAGATACGCAGTATTTT	CASSPRGLAGTDTQYF
TRBV6-5	TRBJ1-1	TRBD1	-	TGTGCCAGCAGTTACGGAGACAGGGATATGACGGAAGCTTTCTTT	CASSYGDRDMTEAFF
TRBV15	TRBJ1-2	TRBD1	few	TGTGCCACCAGCCCTGACAGGGCGAAGGGCTACACCTTC	CATSPDRAKGYTF
TRBV28	TRBJ1-1	-	-	TGTGCCAGCAGTTCCTATATCCTATCAGGTGAAGCTTTCTTT	CASSSYILSGEAFF
TRBV27	TRBJ2-7	TRBD2	-	TGTGCCAGCAGTCCCGCTAGCGGGGGGGCCTTATTCGAGCAGTACTTC	CASSPASGGALFEQYF
TRBV7-6	TRBJ2-7	TRBD2	-	TGTGCCAGCAGCTTGTCCAGCGGGGGGTACGACGAGCAGTACTTC	CASSLSSGGYDEQYF
TRBV5-1	TRBJ1-3	TRBD1	-	TGCGCCAGCAGCTTCTTACCGGGACAGGGAACCCGCTCTGGAAACACCATATATTTT	CASSFLPGQGTRSGNTIYF
TRBV10-3	TRBJ1-6	-	-	TGTGCCATCAGTGAATTTCGGGGTTATGATTCACCCCTCCACTTT	CAISEFRGYDSPLHF
TRBV3-1/TRBV3-2	TRBJ2-5	-	-	TGTGCCAGCAGCCAAGGGACTGGCCATCGGGCCCAGTACTTC	CASSQGTGHRAQYF
TRBV24-1	TRBJ2-7	-	-	TGTGCCACCAGCGCGGGACAGAATAATTACGAGCAGTACTTC	CATSAGQNNYEQYF
TRBV7-9	TRBJ1-1	-	-	TGTGCCAGCAGCATCGGGGGGTGGGCTGAAGCTTTCTTT	CASSIGGWAEAFF
TRBV10-3	TRBJ1-2	TRBD1	-	TGTGCCATCAGCCTCGACAGGGACACTAACTATGGCTACACCTTC	CAISLDRDTNYGYTF
TRBV18	TRBJ1-4	-	-	TGTGCCAGCTCACCCGCATCTCCTGAGGAAAAACTGTTTTTT	CASSPASPEEKLFF
TRBV6-5	TRBJ2-3	TRBD1	-	TGTGCCAGCAGTTACTCGGGACAGGGAGGACCAGATACGCAGTATTTT	CASSYSGQGGPDTQYF
TRBV9	TRBJ2-3	TRBD2	-	TGTGCCAGCAGCACCCTAGCGGGGCAGGGCACAGATACGCAGTATTTT	CASSTLAGQGTDTQYF
TRBV11-2	TRBJ2-1	TRBD2	-	TGTGCCAGCAGCTTACAACTAGCGGTGTCCAATGAGCAGTTCTTC	CASSLQLAVSNEQFF
TRBV5-1	TRBJ1-6	TRBD1	-	TGCGCCAGCAGCCCGGGACAGACTAATTCACCCCTCCACTTT	CASSPGQTNSPLHF
TRBV28	TRBJ1-2	TRBD1	-	TGTGCCAGCAGTAAGACGGGACAGGGGTATGGCTACACCTTC	CASSKTGQGYGYTF
TRBV29-1	TRBJ2-5	-	-	TGCAGCGTTGGAGGGACACTTACTAAAGAGACCCAGTACTTC	CSVGGTLTKETQYF
TRBV30	TRBJ2-7	TRBD2	-	TGTGCCTGGATGGTTAGCGGGGGGACCTACGAGCAGTACTTC	CAWMVSGGTYEQYF
TRBV30	TRBJ1-4	-	-	TGTGCCTGGAGTTTCGGACTGGGTAATGAAAAACTGTTTTTT	CAWSFGLGNEKLFF
TRBV27	TRBJ1-5	-	-	TGTGCCAGCAGTTTCGGTAGGGGGAATCAGCCCCAGCATTTT	CASSFGRGNQPQHF
TRBV30	TRBJ1-1	-	-	TGTGCCTGGAGTGTTAGTTCGGTAGGGGACACTGAAGCTTTCTTT	CAWSVSSVGDTEAFF
TRBV6-1	TRBJ1-5	TRBD1	-	TGTGCCAGCAGTGAGGGGGGACAGGGGGAGCATTTT	CASSEGGQGEHF
TRBV19	TRBJ1-3	-	-	TGTGCCAGTAGTATTGCTCAGGGTCCAGGAAACACCATATATTTT	CASSIAQGPGNTIYF
TRBV29-1	TRBJ2-7	-	-	TGCAGCGTTGAGATGGACGCCACAGGTACCTACGAGCAGTACTTC	CSVEMDATGTYEQYF
TRBV4-1	TRBJ2-7	TRBD2	-	TGCGCCAGCACCGCGGGGGACGGGATCTTTTACGAGCAGTACTTC	CASTAGDGIFYEQYF
TRBV5-4	TRBJ2-5	TRBD1	-	TGTGCCAGCACCCAGGGACAGCAAGAGACCCAGTACTTC	CASTQGQQETQYF
TRBV6-5	TRBJ2-2	-	-	TGTGCCAGCAGTTACTCCCCGCGGGGAGGCACCGGGGAGCTGTTTTTT	CASSYSPRGGTGELFF
TRBV18	TRBJ2-2	TRBD1	-	TGTGCCAGCTCATCTCGACAGGGGCGTATCGGGGAGCTGTTTTTT	CASSSRQGRIGELFF
TRBV29-1	TRBJ2-7	TRBD2	-	TGCAGCGTTGAAGAGCGGGAGGCGCCCTACGAGCAGTACTTC	CSVEEREAPYEQYF
TRBV2	TRBJ2-1	TRBD2	-	TGTGCCAGCAGGCCGGGACTAGCGGGGAGTGAGCAGTTCTTC	CASRPGLAGSEQFF
TRBV3-1/TRBV3-2	TRBJ1-1	-	-	TGTGCCAGCAGCCAAGAGTTCGCTGAAGCTTTCTTT	CASSQEFAEAFF
TRBV19	TRBJ2-5	-	-	TGTGCCAGCCCGGGACTCCAGGCTCATTGTGGAGAGACCCAGTACTTC	CASPGLQAHCGETQYF
TRBV12-3/TRBV12-4	TRBJ2-2	-	-	TGTGCCAGCCTCAGGGGTCCGACCGGGGAGCTGTTTTTT	CASLRGPTGELFF
TRBV2	TRBJ2-3	-	-	TGTGCCAGCAGTGGGCCCTGGAGGGGAATCGCAGATACGCAGTATTTT	CASSGPWRGIADTQYF
TRBV28	TRBJ1-5	-	-	TGTGCCAGCAGGGCCGGGGGGCGCTTAGATCAGCCCCAGCATTTT	CASRAGGRLDQPQHF
TRBV11-2	TRBJ2-7	-	-	TGTGCCAGCAGCCGGAGGGGCTTGGGGCCCGTGCCCTACGAGCAGTACTTC	CASSRRGLGPVPYEQYF
TRBV25-1	TRBJ1-2	-	-	TGTGCCAGCAGTGAAACGGAGACAGCGTATGGCTACACCTTC	CASSETETAYGYTF
TRBV11-2	TRBJ2-1	-	-	TGTGCCAGCAGCTTGGGACAGCGGGTGAATGAGCAGTTCTTC	CASSLGQRVNEQFF
TRBV5-1	TRBJ2-1	-	-	TGCGCCAGCGGCCAGGGAATTAGCAATGAGCAGTTCTTC	CASGQGISNEQFF
TRBV12-3/TRBV12-4	TRBJ1-5	-	once	TGTGCCAGCAGCCAAAGCCCTCAGCCCCAGCATTTT	CASSQSPQPQHF
TRBV3-1/TRBV3-2	TRBJ2-2	-	-	TGTGCCAGCAGCCAAGAATATGCGAGGACAGTTGGCGGGGAGCTGTTTTTT	CASSQEYARTVGGELFF
TRBV7-2	TRBJ2-5	TRBD2	-	TGTGCCAGCAGTCCCCAGCGGGGAGGGCAGACCCAGTACTTC	CASSPQRGGQTQYF
TRBV2	TRBJ2-2	TRBD1	-	TGTGCCAGCAGGCCGGGACAGGGGACCGGGGAGCTGTTTTTT	CASRPGQGTGELFF
TRBV28	TRBJ1-1	TRBD1	-	TGTGCCAGCAGCCCCGGGACAGGGACTGAAGCTTTCTTT	CASSPGTGTEAFF
TRBV15	TRBJ2-1	TRBD1	-	TGTGCCACCAGTCCTAGGACAGGGCGGTTACACAATGAGCAGTTCTTC	CATSPRTGRLHNEQFF